The 11 T cell receptor beta chains below were found in one sample sequenced in a study of blood T cell repertoires in COVID-19. TCRdb's copy holds only in-frame clones and misses some; the assay was immunoSEQ multiplex PCR. This sample has roughly 34,000 clones, with around 90% found just once. The material sequenced was peripheral blood. The receptors shown here come from a woman between 70 and 85 years old with active COVID-19.

V gene TRBV9 combines with J gene TRBJ2-4; tentative D call: TRBD1 (5 bases). The V end was cut by 3 bases, the J end by 7 bases, with 8 bases between. CDR1 SGDLS and CDR2 YYNGEE come from the germline V gene. The CDR3 consists of 12 residues. As DNA, the CDR3 is TGTGCCAGCAGCGGACAGCTGAACATTCAGTACTTC. As protein: CASSGQLNIQYF.

The gene calls are TRBV6-1 and TRBJ2-7, with 9 nucleotides matching TRBD2. Germline V gives CDR1 MNHNS, CDR2 SASEGT. V shed 2 bases and J 4 bases; nucleotides not matched to a gene: 12. The CDR3 is 17 residues long. The CDR3 bases are TGTGCCAGCAGTGAAAGAGTGGGAGCGGGGGGCCCTTACGAGCAGTACTTC. It codes for CASSERVGAGGPYEQYF.

The chain has TRBV5-1 and TRBJ2-7; D possibly corresponds to TRBD1 (6 bases). Germline-derived CDR1 and CDR2 are SGHRS and YFSETQ. The V and J ends lost 3 bases and 7 bases respectively, with 11 bases between them. This CDR3 spans 12 amino acids. CDR3 in amino acids: CASSSQGREQYF. CDR3 nucleotides: TGCGCCAGCAGCTCACAGGGAAGGGAGCAGTACTTC.

J is TRBJ2-7 and V is TRBV6-5; 9 bases fit TRBD1. The CDR3 length is 14 residues. V was clipped by 6 bases and J by 1 base; unmatched bases: 4. Germline V gives CDR1 MNHEY, CDR2 SVGAGI. CDR3 loop: CASRGTGRSYEQYF. For the CDR3, the DNA is TGTGCCAGCAGAGGGACAGGGCGGTCCTACGAGCAGTACTTC.

The chain's CDR3 is CASSGFAGSSYNEQFF. Written as DNA, the CDR3 is TGTGCCAGCAGTGGTTTCGCCGGTAGCTCCTACAATGAGCAGTTCTTC. J is TRBJ2-1 and V is TRBV6-1; unclear D gene. The V end was cut by 4 bases, the J end by 0 bases, with 13 bases between. The CDR3 consists of 16 residues. CDR1 is MNHNS, CDR2 SASEGT, per germline.

This clone has a handful of counts. This chain joins TRBV11-2 and TRBJ2-2; D is perhaps TRBD2 (7 bases). CDR1 and CDR2 (germline): SGHAT, FQNNGV. The CDR3 totals 15 residues. The V end was cut by 5 bases, the J end by 6 bases, with 16 bases between. The CDR3 is CASSTRAGAAGELFF. The CDR3 nucleotides are TGTGCCAGCAGCACCCGGGCGGGGGCGGCCGGGGAGCTGTTTTTT.

In nucleotides, the CDR3 is TGTGCCAGTAGGAACCTAGCGGGGGATCTTCGATCGAACACCGGGGAGCTGTTTTTT. As protein: CASRNLAGDLRSNTGELFF. The chain is built from TRBV19 and TRBJ2-2; 10 positions agree with TRBD2. CDR1 is LNHDA, CDR2 SQIVND, per germline (reference sequence). Trimming at V came to 6 bases and at J to 0 bases, leaving 13 bases not matched to a gene. The CDR3 is made up of 19 amino acids. Full variable domain (missing parts from reference TRBV19 and TRBJ2-2): DGGITQSPKYLFRKEGQNVTLSCEQNLNHDAMYWYRQDPGQGLRLIYYSQIVNDFQKGDIAEGYSVSREKKESFPLTVTSAQKNPTAFYLCASRNLAGDLRSNTGELFFGEGSRLTVL.

The rearrangement links TRBV10-3 to TRBJ2-2; the match to TRBD2 covers 14 bases. Germline trimming cut 2 bases from V and 0 bases from J; bases unmatched to any gene: 5. The CDR3 spans 19 residues. The germline CDR1 and CDR2 sequences are ENHRY and SYGVKD. The CDR3 sequence is CAISEGTSGRTSNTGELFF. DNA for the CDR3: TGTGCCATCAGTGAGGGGACTAGCGGGAGAACTTCGAACACCGGGGAGCTGTTTTTT.

This chain links TRBV18 with TRBJ1-5, with 8 bases fitting TRBD1. The CDR3 runs 15 residues. V lost 6 bases to trimming and J lost 13 bases; unmatched junction nucleotides: 17. Germline loops: CDR1 KGHSH, CDR2 LQKENI. The CDR3 region is CASSPEGNIRQGQHF. The CDR3 nucleotides are TGTGCCAGCTCGCCCGAAGGAAACATTCGACAGGGGCAGCATTTT.

The chain links TRBV5-4 to TRBJ2-4; 13 nucleotides match TRBD2. The germline V gene encodes CDR1 SGHNT and CDR2 YYREEE (reference sequence). With 3 bases clipped from V and 1 base from J, the junction kept 7 bases outside the gene matches. This CDR3 has 18 residues. CDR3 loop: CASSSTSGGLWAKNIQYF. The CDR3 region has the DNA TGTGCCAGCAGCTCGACTAGCGGGGGGTTATGGGCCAAAAACATTCAGTACTTC.

This chain links TRBV4-1 with TRBJ2-5; D is unclear. The CDR3 loop spans 16 amino acids. The V end lost 1 base, the J end lost 3 bases, and 15 bases lay between the germline ends. The germline CDR1 and CDR2 sequences are MGHRA and YSYEKL. The chain's CDR3 is CASSQVSLYFEETQYF. The CDR3 region has the DNA TGCGCCAGCAGCCAAGTCTCGTTGTATTTTGAAGAGACCCAGTACTTC.